Following are 2 T cell receptor beta chains from one sample sequenced in a study of T cell responses to AZD1222 COVID-19 vaccine. The table came from immunoSEQ multiplex PCR; TCRdb's copy has only in-frame clones and leaves some out. The table has tens of thousands of clones, 88% seen once. This specimen was peripheral blood, taken 28 days after the second AZD1222 dose. Receptors originate from an adult who received the AZD1222 COVID-19 vaccine.

The chain couples TRBV11-2 to TRBJ1-1; maybe TRBD1 (6 bases). CDR1 and CDR2 (germline): SGHAT, FQNNGV. The CDR3 sequence is 16 residues long. V was clipped by 6 bases and J by 4 bases, with 21 bases between them. The CDR3 sequence: CASRRIQGKDITEAFF. CDR3 bases: TGTGCCAGCAGACGGATCCAGGGGAAAGATATCACTGAAGCTTTCTTT.

This sequence joins TRBV7-9 and TRBJ2-1, with D possibly TRBD2 on 6 matching bases. Germline assignment: CDR1 SEHNR and CDR2 FQNEAQ (reference sequence). V dropped 4 bases and J dropped 15 bases, with 16 bases sitting between them. The CDR3 loop spans 12 amino acids. CDR3 coding DNA: TGTGCCAGCAGCTCAGAGGAGGGGCAGGCGTTCTTC. This translates into CASSSEEGQAFF.